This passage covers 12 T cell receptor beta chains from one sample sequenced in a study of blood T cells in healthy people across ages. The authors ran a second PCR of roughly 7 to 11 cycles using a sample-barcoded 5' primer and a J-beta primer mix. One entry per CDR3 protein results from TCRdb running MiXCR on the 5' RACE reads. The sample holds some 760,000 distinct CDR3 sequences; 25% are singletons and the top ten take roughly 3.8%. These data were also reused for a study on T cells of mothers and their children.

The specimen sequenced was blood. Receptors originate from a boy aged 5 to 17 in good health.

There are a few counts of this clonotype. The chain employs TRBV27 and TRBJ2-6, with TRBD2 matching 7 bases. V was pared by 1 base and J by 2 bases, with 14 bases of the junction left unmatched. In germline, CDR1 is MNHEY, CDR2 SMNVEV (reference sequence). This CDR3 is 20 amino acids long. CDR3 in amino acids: CASSLFFSRWGGTGANVLTF. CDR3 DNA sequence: TGTGCCAGCAGTTTATTTTTTTCTCGGTGGGGGGGAACTGGGGCCAACGTCCTGACTTTC.

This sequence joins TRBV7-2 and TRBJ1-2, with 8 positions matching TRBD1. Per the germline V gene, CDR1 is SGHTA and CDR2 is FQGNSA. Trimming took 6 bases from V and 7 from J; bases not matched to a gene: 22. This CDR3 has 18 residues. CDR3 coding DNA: TGTGCCAGCAGTCTCCCCGGGGCAGGGGGCGCTGGATCTGGTGGCTACACCTTC. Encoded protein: CASSLPGAGGAGSGGYTF.

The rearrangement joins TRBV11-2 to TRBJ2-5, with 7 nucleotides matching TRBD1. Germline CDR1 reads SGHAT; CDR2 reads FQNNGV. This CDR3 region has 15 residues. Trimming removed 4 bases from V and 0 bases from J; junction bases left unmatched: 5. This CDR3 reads CASSSGTVDQETQYF. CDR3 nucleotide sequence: TGTGCCAGCAGCTCCGGGACAGTAGACCAAGAGACCCAGTACTTC.

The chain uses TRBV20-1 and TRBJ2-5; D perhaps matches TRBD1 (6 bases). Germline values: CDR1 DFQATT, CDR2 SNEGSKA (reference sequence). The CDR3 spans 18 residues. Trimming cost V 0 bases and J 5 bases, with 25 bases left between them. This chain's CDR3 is CSARDHATQGPHRETQYF. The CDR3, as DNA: TGCAGTGCTAGAGATCACGCGACGCAGGGGCCTCACCGGGAGACCCAGTACTTC.

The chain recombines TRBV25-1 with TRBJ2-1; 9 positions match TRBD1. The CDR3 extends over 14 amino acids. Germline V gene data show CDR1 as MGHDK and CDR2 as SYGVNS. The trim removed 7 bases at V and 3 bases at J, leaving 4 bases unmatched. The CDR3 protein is CASTGQGNYNEQFF. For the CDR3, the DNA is TGTGCCAGCACAGGACAGGGGAACTACAATGAGCAGTTCTTC.

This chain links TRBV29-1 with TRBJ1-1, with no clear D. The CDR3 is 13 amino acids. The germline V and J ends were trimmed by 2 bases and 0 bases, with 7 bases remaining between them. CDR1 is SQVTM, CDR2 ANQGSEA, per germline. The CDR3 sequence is CSVELPMNTEAFF. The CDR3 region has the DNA TGCAGCGTTGAACTCCCGATGAACACTGAAGCTTTCTTT.

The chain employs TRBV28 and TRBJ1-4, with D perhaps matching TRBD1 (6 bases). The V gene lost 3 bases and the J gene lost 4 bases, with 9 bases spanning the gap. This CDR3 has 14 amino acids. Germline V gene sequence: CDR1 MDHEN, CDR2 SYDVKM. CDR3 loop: CASSFRGSNEKLFF. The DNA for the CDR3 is TGTGCCAGCAGTTTCAGGGGTAGTAATGAAAAACTGTTTTTT.

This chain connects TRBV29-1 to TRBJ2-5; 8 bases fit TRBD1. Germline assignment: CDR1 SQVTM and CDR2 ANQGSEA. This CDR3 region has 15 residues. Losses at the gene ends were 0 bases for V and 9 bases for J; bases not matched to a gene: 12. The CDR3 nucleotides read TGCAGCGTTGAAGATAGACAGGGGAGAACGAAGGCCCAGTACTTC. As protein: CSVEDRQGRTKAQYF.

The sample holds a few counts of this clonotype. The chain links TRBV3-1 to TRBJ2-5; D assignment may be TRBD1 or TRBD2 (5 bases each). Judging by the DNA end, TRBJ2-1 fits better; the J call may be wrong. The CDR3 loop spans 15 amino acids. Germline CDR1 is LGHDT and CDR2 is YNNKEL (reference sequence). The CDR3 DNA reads TGTGCCAGCAGCCCCGGGACCCGTCCCTACAATGAGCAGTTCTTC. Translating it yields CASSPGTRPYNEQFF.

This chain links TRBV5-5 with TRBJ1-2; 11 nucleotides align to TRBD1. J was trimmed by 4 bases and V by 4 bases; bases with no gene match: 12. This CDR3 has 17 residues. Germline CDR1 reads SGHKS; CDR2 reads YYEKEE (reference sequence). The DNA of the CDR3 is TGTGCCAGCAGCCAAAGGGACAGGGGGGATGGTTTCTATGGCTACACCTTC. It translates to CASSQRDRGDGFYGYTF.

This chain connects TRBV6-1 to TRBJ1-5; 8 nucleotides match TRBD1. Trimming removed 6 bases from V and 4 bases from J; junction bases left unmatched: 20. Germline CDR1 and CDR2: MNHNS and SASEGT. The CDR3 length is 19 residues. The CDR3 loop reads CASRTTGDWGFSKNQPQHF. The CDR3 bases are TGTGCCAGCAGGACGACAGGGGACTGGGGATTCTCCAAAAATCAGCCCCAGCATTTT.

The CDR3 DNA is TGTGCCAGCAGAACCGGACAGGGTAGCACCGGGGAGCTGTTTTTT. Encoded protein: CASRTGQGSTGELFF. V and J are TRBV28 and TRBJ2-2; 8 bases line up with TRBD1. The V gene end was trimmed by 6 bases and the J gene end by 4 bases; junction bases not matched to a gene: 7. The germline V gene encodes CDR1 MDHEN and CDR2 SYDVKM. The CDR3 contains 15 residues.